The T cell receptor beta chain described here comes from a study of T cells after yellow fever vaccination. Each CDR3 protein is one row after TCRdb ran MiXCR on the 5' RACE reads. Of under 250,000 distinct CDR3 sequences listed, 6.9% are singletons. Germline assignment: CDR1 SGHDT and CDR2 YYEEEE. This CDR3 is 14 amino acids long. Trimming took 3 bases from V and 5 from J, leaving 14 bases between them. The receptor's source is a man aged 30 to 45 who received the YFV17D yellow fever vaccine. This chain connects TRBV5-6 to TRBJ2-5; D is possibly TRBD1 or TRBD2 (5 bases each). The source was CD4+ T cells sorted from PBMCs, collected 15 days after the yellow fever booster vaccination. CDR3 loop: CASSSPGRHETQYF. CDR3 DNA: TGTGCCAGCAGCTCTCCGGGACGGCACGAGACCCAGTACTTC.